The subject of this entry is one T cell receptor (beta chain). This specimen belongs to a study of blood T cell repertoires in COVID-19. Study overall: Researchers got acute and convalescent COVID-19 samples from the United States, Italy and Spain. PBMCs, B-cell-depleted T cells, or T cells provided the cDNA or gDNA that made up the material.

Seattle researchers signed up patients amid active infection and tracked them longitudinally. The germline V gene encodes CDR1 SGHTA and CDR2 FQGTGA. The CDR3 is 13 amino acids. The germline V and J ends were trimmed by 1 base and 6 bases, with 9 bases remaining between them. In the authors' workflow: Counts of nucleated cells, estimated from reference gene primer amplification, were obtained. TCRdb's copy holds only in-frame clones and misses some; the assay was immunoSEQ multiplex PCR. That table supplies the V and J calls and clone size; D and trimming were determined from the DNA. The table includes a few hundred thousand clones, approximately 78% detected once.

Input material: peripheral blood. The source is a woman in her 70s with COVID-19, enrolled during active disease. This sequence joins TRBV7-3 and TRBJ1-2; D gene unclear. The DNA for the CDR3 is TGTGCCAGCAGCTTAATGCCCGGAGATGGCTACACCTTC. Its protein product is CASSLMPGDGYTF.